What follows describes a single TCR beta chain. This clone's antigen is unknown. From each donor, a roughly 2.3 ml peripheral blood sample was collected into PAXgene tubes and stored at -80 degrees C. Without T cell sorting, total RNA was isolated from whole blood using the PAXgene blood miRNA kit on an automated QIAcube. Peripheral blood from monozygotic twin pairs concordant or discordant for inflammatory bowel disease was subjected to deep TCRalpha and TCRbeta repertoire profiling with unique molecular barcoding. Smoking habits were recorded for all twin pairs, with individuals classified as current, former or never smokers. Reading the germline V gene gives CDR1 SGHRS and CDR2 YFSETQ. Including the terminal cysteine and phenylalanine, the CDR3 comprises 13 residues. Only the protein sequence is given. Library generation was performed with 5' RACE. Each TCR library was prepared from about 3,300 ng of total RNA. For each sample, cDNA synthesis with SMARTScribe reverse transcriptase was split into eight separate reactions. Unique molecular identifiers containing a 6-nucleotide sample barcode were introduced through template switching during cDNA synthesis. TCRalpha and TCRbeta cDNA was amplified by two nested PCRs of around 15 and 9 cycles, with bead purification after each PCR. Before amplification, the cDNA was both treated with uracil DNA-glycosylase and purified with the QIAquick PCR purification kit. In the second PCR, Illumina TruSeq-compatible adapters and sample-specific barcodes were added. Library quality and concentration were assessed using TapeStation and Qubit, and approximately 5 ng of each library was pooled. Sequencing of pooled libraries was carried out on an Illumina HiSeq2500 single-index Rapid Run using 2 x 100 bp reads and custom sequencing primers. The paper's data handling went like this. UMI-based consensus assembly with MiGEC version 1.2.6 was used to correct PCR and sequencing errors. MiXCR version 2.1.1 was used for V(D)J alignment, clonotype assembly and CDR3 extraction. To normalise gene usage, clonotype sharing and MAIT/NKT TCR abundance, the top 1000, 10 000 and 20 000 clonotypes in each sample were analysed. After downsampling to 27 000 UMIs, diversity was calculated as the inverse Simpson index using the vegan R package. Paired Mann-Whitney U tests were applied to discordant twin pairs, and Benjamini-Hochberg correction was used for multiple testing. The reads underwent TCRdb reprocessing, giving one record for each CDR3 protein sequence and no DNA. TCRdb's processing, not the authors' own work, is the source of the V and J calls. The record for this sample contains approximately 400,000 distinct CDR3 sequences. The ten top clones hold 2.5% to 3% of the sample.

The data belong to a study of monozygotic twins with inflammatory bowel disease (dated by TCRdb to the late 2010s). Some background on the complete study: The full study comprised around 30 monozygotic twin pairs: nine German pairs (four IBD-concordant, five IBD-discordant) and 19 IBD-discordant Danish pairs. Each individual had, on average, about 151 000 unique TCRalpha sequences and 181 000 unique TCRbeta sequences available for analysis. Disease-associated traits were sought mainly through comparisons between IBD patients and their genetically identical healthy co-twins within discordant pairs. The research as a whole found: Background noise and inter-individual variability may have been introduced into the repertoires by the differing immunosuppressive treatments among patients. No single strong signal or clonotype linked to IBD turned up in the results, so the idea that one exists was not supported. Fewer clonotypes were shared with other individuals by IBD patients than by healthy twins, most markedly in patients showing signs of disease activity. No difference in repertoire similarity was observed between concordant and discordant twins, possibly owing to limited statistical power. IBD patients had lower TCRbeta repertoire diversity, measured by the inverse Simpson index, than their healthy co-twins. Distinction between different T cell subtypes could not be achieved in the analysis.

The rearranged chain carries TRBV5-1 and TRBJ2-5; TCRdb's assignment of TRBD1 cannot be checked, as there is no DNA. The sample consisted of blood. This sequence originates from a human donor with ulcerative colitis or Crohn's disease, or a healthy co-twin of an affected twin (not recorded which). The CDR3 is CASSSGQQETQYF.